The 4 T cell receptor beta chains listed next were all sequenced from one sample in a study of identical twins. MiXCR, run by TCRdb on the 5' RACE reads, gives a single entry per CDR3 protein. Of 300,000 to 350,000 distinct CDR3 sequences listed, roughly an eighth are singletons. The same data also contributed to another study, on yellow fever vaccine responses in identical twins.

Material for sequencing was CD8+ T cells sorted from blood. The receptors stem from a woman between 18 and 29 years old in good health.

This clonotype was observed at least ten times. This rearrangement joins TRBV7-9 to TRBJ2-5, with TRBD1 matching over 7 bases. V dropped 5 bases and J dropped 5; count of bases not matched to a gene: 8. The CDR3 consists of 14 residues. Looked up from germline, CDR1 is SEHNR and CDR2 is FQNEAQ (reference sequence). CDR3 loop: CASSLTGNGETQYF. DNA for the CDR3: TGTGCCAGCAGCCTGACAGGGAATGGTGAGACCCAGTACTTC.

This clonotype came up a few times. The CDR3 reads CASSSWTSGNRETQYF. As DNA, the CDR3 is TGTGCCAGCAGTTCGTGGACTAGCGGAAACAGAGAGACCCAGTACTTC. The V and J genes are TRBV27 and TRBJ2-5, with 10 bases aligning to TRBD2. The CDR3 sequence is 16 residues long. Looked up from germline, CDR1 is MNHEY and CDR2 is SMNVEV (reference sequence). The junction had 9 bases not matched to a gene; V was cut back by 4 bases and J by 4 bases.

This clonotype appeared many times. CDR3 coding DNA: TGCAGTGCGTCTGTTTTGGGTGAGCAGTTCTTC. Protein sequence: CSASVLGEQFF. The genes are TRBV20-1 and TRBJ2-1; D uncertain. The V gene's germline CDR1 is DFQATT and CDR2 SNEGSKA (reference sequence). The CDR3 runs to 11 residues. The V end lost 6 bases, the J end lost 9 bases, and 12 bases lay between the germline ends.

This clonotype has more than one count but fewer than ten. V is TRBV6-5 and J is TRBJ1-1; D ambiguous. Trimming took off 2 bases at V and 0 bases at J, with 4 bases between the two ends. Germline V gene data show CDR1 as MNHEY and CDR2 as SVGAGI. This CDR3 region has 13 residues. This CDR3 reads CASSYRLNTEAFF. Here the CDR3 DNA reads TGTGCCAGCAGTTACCGACTGAACACTGAAGCTTTCTTT.